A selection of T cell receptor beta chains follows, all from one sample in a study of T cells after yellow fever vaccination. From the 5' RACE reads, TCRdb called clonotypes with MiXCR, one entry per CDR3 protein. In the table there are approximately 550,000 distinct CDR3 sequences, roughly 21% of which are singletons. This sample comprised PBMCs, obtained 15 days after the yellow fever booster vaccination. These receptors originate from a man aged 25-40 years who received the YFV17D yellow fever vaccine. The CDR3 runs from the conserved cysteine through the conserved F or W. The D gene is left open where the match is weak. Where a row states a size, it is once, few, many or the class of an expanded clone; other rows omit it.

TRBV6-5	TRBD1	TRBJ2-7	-	TGTGCCAGCAGTTACTACAGGGGACCCAACGAGCAGTACTTC	CASSYYRGPNEQYF
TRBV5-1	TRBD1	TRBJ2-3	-	TGCGCCAGCAGTGTGGACAGGGGTAATTCAGATACGCAGTATTTT	CASSVDRGNSDTQYF
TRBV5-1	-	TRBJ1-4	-	TGCGCCAGCAGCTTGGACGGGAATCGCAGGGAAAAACTGTTTTTT	CASSLDGNRREKLFF
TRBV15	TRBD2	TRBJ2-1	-	TGTGCCACCAGCAGATTGGGGACTAGCGGATACAATGAGCAGTTCTTC	CATSRLGTSGYNEQFF
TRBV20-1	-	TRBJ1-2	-	TGCAGTGTCCCGGGGGGTGGCTACACCTTC	CSVPGGGYTF
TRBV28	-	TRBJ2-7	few	TGTGCCAGCAGTTTTGAAGGCTTCTCCTACGAGCAGTACTTC	CASSFEGFSYEQYF
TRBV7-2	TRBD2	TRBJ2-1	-	TGTGCCAGCAGCGAAACTAGCGGGTACAATGAGCAGTTCTTC	CASSETSGYNEQFF
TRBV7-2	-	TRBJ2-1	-	TGTGCCAGCAGCCCCCTCCCGGGGCGGGATTACAATGAGCAGTTCTTC	CASSPLPGRDYNEQFF
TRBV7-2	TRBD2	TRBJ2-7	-	TGTGCCAGCAGCTTACATAGACTAGCGGGAGGCGTGGAGCAGTACTTC	CASSLHRLAGGVEQYF
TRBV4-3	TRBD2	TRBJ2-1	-	TGCGCCAGCAGCCACGTGACTAGCACTAACTACAATGAGCAGTTCTTC	CASSHVTSTNYNEQFF
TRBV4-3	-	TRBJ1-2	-	TGCGCCAGCAGCCACGTCAACGGGTCCTATGGCTACACCTTC	CASSHVNGSYGYTF
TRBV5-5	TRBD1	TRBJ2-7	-	TGTGCCAGCACCTTAACCGGGACAGCAGGCTCCTACGAGCAGTACTTC	CASTLTGTAGSYEQYF
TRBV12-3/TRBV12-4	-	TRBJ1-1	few	TGTGCCAGCAGTTGGTTGGGAAAAGCTGAAGCTTTCTTT	CASSWLGKAEAFF
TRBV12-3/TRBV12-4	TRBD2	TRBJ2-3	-	TGTGCCAGCAGTTTTAGCGGGAGGGCCTTTGGATCAGATACGCAGTATTTT	CASSFSGRAFGSDTQYF
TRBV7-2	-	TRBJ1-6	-	TGTGCCAGCAGCTCAACGAGCGCCAGGGGAACTTATTCACCCCTCCACTTT	CASSSTSARGTYSPLHF
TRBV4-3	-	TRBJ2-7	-	TGCGCCAGCAGCCAAGATTCGTCAAGTCCCATTCCCTACGAGCAGTACTTC	CASSQDSSSPIPYEQYF
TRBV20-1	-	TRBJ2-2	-	TGCAGTGCTTTACAGAAGAACACCGGGGAGCTGTTTTTT	CSALQKNTGELFF
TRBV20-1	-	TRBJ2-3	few	TGCAGTGCCTGGGGCGGGAGCACAGATACGCAGTATTTT	CSAWGGSTDTQYF
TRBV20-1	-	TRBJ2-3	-	TGCAGTCCGTCCCCCGGACTAGATACGCAGTATTTT	CSPSPGLDTQYF
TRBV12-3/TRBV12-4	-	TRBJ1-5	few	TGTGCCAGCAGTACCCGTTCAGCATATAGCAATCAGCCCCAGCATTTT	CASSTRSAYSNQPQHF
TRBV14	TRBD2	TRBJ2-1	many	TGTGCCAGCAGCCAATGGAGTAGCGGGACCGGTGAGCAGTTCTTC	CASSQWSSGTGEQFF
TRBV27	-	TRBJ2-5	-	TGTGCCAGCAGTTTAGGCCCTTATGGGGGAGAGGTAGAGACCCAGTACTTC	CASSLGPYGGEVETQYF
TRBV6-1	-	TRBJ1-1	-	TGTGCCAGCAGTGAAAAACCCAGTGCAGCTTTCTTT	CASSEKPSAAFF
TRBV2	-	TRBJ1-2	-	TGTGCCAGCAGTGAAGGGGGGGGTTGGTATGGCTACACCTTC	CASSEGGGWYGYTF
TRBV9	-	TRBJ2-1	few	TGTGCCAGCAGCGTAGGTCCGCGCCGTTCTCACAATGAGCAGTTCTTC	CASSVGPRRSHNEQFF
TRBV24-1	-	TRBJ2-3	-	TGTGCCACCAGTGGACCCCCCCGGCCCTTAAGGGGAGATACGCAGTATTTT	CATSGPPRPLRGDTQYF
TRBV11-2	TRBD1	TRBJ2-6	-	TGTGCCAGCAGCGGCTGGGGGGACAGGGCCTCCTCTGGGGCCAACGTCCTGACTTTC	CASSGWGDRASSGANVLTF
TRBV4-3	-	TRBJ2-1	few	TGCGCCAGCAGCCAAGAACTATCTCCAGGGGTTGAGCAGTTCTTC	CASSQELSPGVEQFF
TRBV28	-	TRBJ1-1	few	TGTGCCAGCAGCGGGACAAAAATGAACACTGAAGCTTTCTTT	CASSGTKMNTEAFF
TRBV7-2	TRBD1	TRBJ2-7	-	TGTGCCAGCAGATTTGGACAGGGGGCGCAATACGAGCAGTACTTC	CASRFGQGAQYEQYF
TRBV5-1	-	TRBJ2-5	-	TGCGCCAGCAGATCCGGGACGCCGGCGGAGACCCAGTACTTC	CASRSGTPAETQYF
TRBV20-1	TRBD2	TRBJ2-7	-	TGCAGTGCTAGTTCGGGAGGGCAATACGAGCAGTACTTC	CSASSGGQYEQYF
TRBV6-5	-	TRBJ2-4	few	TGTGCCAGCACGCAGCTAAACATTCAGTACTTC	CASTQLNIQYF
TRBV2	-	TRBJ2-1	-	TGTGCCAGCAGTGTAGCGGCCGTGGGAAATGAGCAGTTCTTC	CASSVAAVGNEQFF
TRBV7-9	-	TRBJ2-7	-	TGTGCCAGCAGCTATGGGGTCCACGAGCAGTACTTC	CASSYGVHEQYF
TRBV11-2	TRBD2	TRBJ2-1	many	TGTGCCAGCAGCCGGACTAGCGGGACAGGAGGATGGGCCTACAATGAGCAGTTCTTC	CASSRTSGTGGWAYNEQFF
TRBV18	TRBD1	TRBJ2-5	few	TGTGCCAGCTCACCTGGACAGGTCCGCGAGACCCAGTACTTC	CASSPGQVRETQYF
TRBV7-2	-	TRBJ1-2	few	TGTGCCAGCAGCTTAGAGTTAACTAACTATGGCTACACCTTC	CASSLELTNYGYTF
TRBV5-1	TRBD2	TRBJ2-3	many	TGCGCCAGCAGCTTCGGAGCGGGAGCGGGAGATACGCAGTATTTT	CASSFGAGAGDTQYF
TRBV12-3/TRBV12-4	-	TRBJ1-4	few	TGTGCCAGCAGTTTTCCCGGTGAAAAACTGTTTTTT	CASSFPGEKLFF
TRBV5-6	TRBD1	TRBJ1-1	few	TGTGCCAGCAGCTTGGTGGGACAGGGTGGTTCTGAAGCTTTCTTT	CASSLVGQGGSEAFF
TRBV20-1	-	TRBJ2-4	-	TGCAGTGCTAGAGAGGGGGCCGTCAGACAACAGTACTTC	CSAREGAVRQQYF
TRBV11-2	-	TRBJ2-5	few	TGTGCCAGCAGCTTTGTCCCCCAAGAGACCCAGTACTTC	CASSFVPQETQYF
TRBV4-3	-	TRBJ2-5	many	TGCGCCAGCAGCCAAGGACGCAGGGAGACCCAGTACTTC	CASSQGRRETQYF
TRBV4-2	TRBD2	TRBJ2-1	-	TGTGCCAGCAGCCAAGACTGGACTAGCGGGAGCTGGGGTGACAATGAGCAGTTCTTC	CASSQDWTSGSWGDNEQFF
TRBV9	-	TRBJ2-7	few	TGTGCCAGCAGCCCGAGCGGCCATATCGACTACGAGCAGTACTTC	CASSPSGHIDYEQYF
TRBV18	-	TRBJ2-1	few	TGTGCCAGCTCACCACCAGGGGCAGGGGATTGGTATGGGAATGAGCAGTTCTTC	CASSPPGAGDWYGNEQFF
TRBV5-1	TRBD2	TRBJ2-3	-	TGCGCCAGCAGCTCGACCCCCACTAGCGGGAGAGGGGCAGATACGCAGTATTTT	CASSSTPTSGRGADTQYF
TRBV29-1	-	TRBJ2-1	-	TGCAGCGTCGACCAACGGACTATCTTC	CSVDQRTIF
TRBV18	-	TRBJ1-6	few	TGTGCCAGCTCACCTGCGAATAATTCACCCCTCCACTTT	CASSPANNSPLHF
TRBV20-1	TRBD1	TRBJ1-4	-	TGCAGTGCTAGAGAGGACAGGGGGCCAAAACTGTTTTTT	CSAREDRGPKLFF
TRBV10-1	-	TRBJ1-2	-	TGCGCCAGCAGTGATTCGAGCTATGGCTACACCTTC	CASSDSSYGYTF
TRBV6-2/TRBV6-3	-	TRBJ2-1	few	TGTGCCAGCAGAAACAGGGTGGATGAGCAGTTCTTC	CASRNRVDEQFF
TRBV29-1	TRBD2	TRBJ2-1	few	TGCAGCGCCCTGACTAGCGGCTCCTACAATGAGCAGTTCTTC	CSALTSGSYNEQFF